Given below is one T cell receptor beta chain in context. Approximately 30,000 T cell genomes (roughly 0.2 ug DNA) went into each sorted-subset replicate. Generated by immunoSEQ multiplex PCR, the TCRdb table keeps only in-frame clones and is missing some. The sample lists about 980,000 clones; around 80% were seen once. The entry originates in a study of shared clonotypes between healthy human individuals. Sequenced sample: memory CD4+ T cells sorted from blood. This sample's subset: CD45RA-negative fraction. The TCR sequence derives from a man younger than 35 in good health.

The CDR3 sequence: CASSPRDRENYGYTF. CDR3 in DNA: TGTGCCAGCAGCCCGAGGGACAGGGAGAACTATGGCTACACCTTC. The genes are TRBV5-6 and TRBJ1-2; the match to TRBD1 covers 9 bases. The CDR3 covers 15 residues. J lost 2 bases, V lost 4 bases, and 6 bases had no gene match. From germline, CDR1 is SGHDT and CDR2 YYEEEE. Full variable domain (outside the CDR3, taken from reference TRBV5-6 and TRBJ1-2): DAGVTQSPTHLIKTRGQQVTLRCSPKSGHDTVSWYQQALGQGPQFIFQYYEEEERQRGNFPDRFSGHQFPNYSSELNVNALLLGDSALYLCASSPRDRENYGYTFGSGTRLTVV.